The 23 T cell receptor beta chains presented below share a single source sample, sequenced in a study of blood T cell repertoires in COVID-19. The assay was immunoSEQ multiplex PCR, and TCRdb's table has in-frame clones only and misses some. This sample has some 100,000 clones, with nearly 90% found just once. Sequenced: peripheral blood. Receptor source: a woman older than 75 with active COVID-19.

In the case of this clone: Other nucleotide sequences from this sample produce the same CDR3. The rearrangement joins TRBV7-2 to TRBJ2-5, with D perhaps matching TRBD1 (6 bases). The CDR3 is 14 residues long. Germline CDR1 and CDR2: SGHTA and FQGNSA. Between the trimmed V and J ends, which lost 0 bases and 5 bases, there was a span of 10 bases. CDR3 sequence: CASSLAGARETQYF. The CDR3 DNA follows: TGTGCCAGCAGCTTAGCGGGGGCTCGGGAGACCCAGTACTTC.

The V and J genes are TRBV18 and TRBJ1-1; a possible D gene is TRBD1 (6 bases). V dropped 5 bases and J dropped 4 bases, with 8 bases sitting between them. The germline V gene encodes CDR1 KGHSH and CDR2 LQKENI. CDR3 size: 12 residues. CDR3 in amino acids: CASSTGSTEAFF. The CDR3 DNA sequence: TGTGCCAGCTCAACAGGGTCCACTGAAGCTTTCTTT.

The chain carries TRBV19 and TRBJ1-2, with D possibly matching TRBD1 (5 bases). The CDR3 runs to 14 residues. CDR1 and CDR2 (germline): LNHDA, SQIVND (reference sequence). Trimming removed 3 bases from V and 4 bases from J, with 12 bases in between. The CDR3 bases are TGTGCCAGTAGTATGATCGAAGGGGTCTATGGCTACACCTTC. Protein: CASSMIEGVYGYTF.

This clone has only one observation. CDR3 sequence reads: CASSFAGTGEQYF. The CDR3 bases are TGTGCCAGCAGCTTTGCCGGGACTGGGGAGCAGTACTTC. The V gene is TRBV11-3, the J gene TRBJ2-7; D is perhaps TRBD2 (6 bases). Trimming shortened V by 3 bases and J by 7 bases, and 13 bases separated the two germline ends. Germline V gene data show CDR1 as SGHNT and CDR2 as YENEEA. The CDR3 has 13 amino acids.

The chain uses TRBV28 and TRBJ2-1; TRBD2 aligns across 8 bases. With V trimmed by 6 bases and J by 6 bases, 7 bases remained unmatched. This CDR3 comprises 14 residues. Germline V gene lookup returns CDR1 MDHEN and CDR2 SYDVKM. DNA of the CDR3: TGTGCCAGCAGCCCGGGAGGGTCGGGCAATGAGCAGTTCTTC. It translates to CASSPGGSGNEQFF.

The chain uses TRBV11-2 and TRBJ2-7; a possible D gene is TRBD1 (6 bases). Germline CDR1 SGHAT, CDR2 FQNNGV. The V gene lost 5 bases and the J gene lost 4 bases, with 24 bases spanning the gap. The CDR3 contains 17 residues. Written as DNA, the CDR3 is TGTGCCAGCAGCCCCATGCCCGGCTCAGGGGCGCGGTACGAGCAGTACTTC. Encoded protein: CASSPMPGSGARYEQYF.

The V and J genes are TRBV19 and TRBJ2-3, with 11 bases that match TRBD2. Germline V CDR1 and CDR2: LNHDA, SQIVND (reference sequence). V shed 5 bases and J 6 bases; nucleotides not matched to a gene: 10. The CDR3 sequence is 16 residues long. The CDR3 DNA reads as TGTGCCAGTAGTCTCCAGACTAGCGGGACCAGGGATACGCAGTATTTT. Translating it yields CASSLQTSGTRDTQYF.

The V gene is TRBV25-1, the J gene TRBJ2-2; possible D gene TRBD2, 5 bases. CDR3 length: 14 amino acids. Germline V gene lookup returns CDR1 MGHDK and CDR2 SYGVNS. V was pared by 3 bases and J by 6 bases, with 11 bases between. This CDR3 reads CASSDDFSAGELFF. CDR3 coding DNA: TGTGCCAGCAGTGATGATTTTAGCGCCGGGGAGCTGTTTTTT.

To note about this clone: An end of the junction differs from the germline gene, which may be a read error. The DNA of the CDR3 is TGTGCTAGCAGCTTAAGGGCGGCAGGGCCCCTGGGGAATGAGCAGTTCTTC. This codes for CASSLRAAGPLGNEQFF. This chain links TRBV7-7 with TRBJ2-1; a possible D gene is TRBD1 (5 bases). CDR1 and CDR2 from the germline V gene are SSHAT and FNYEAQ (reference sequence). CDR3 length equals 17 residues.

V is TRBV5-1 and J is TRBJ2-1, with D perhaps matching TRBD2 (5 bases). Germline V gene lookup returns CDR1 SGHRS and CDR2 YFSETQ. The CDR3 length is 14 residues. V was shortened by 3 bases and J by 5 bases, with 12 bases between the two germline ends. For the CDR3, the DNA is TGCGCCAGCAGCTGGACGGGATGGAACAATGAGCAGTTCTTC. It is translated as CASSWTGWNNEQFF.

The DNA for the CDR3 is TGTGCCAGCAGACACGGGGGGCAGGGCACAGATACGCAGTATTTT. Translating it yields CASRHGGQGTDTQYF. V usage is TRBV6-6 and J usage is TRBJ2-3, with D maybe TRBD2 (7 bases). Trimming took off 6 bases at V and 1 base at J, with 14 bases between the two ends. Germline assignment: CDR1 MNHNY and CDR2 SVGAGI (reference sequence). This CDR3 spans 15 amino acids.

The chain joins TRBV6-2 or TRBV6-3 to TRBJ2-3, with D possibly being TRBD2 (6 bases). Germline loops: CDR1 MNHEY, CDR2 SVGEGT. The CDR3 has 17 residues. V was pared by 4 bases and J by 1 base, with 18 bases between. CDR3 sequence: CASSSHASARRTDTQYF. DNA for the CDR3: TGTGCCAGCAGTTCCCATGCTAGCGCCAGACGCACAGATACGCAGTATTTT.

The chain links TRBV11-2 to TRBJ2-1; 9 bases align to TRBD2. The CDR3 spans 13 residues. V was clipped by 6 bases and J by 9 bases; unmatched bases: 6. Germline loops: CDR1 SGHAT, CDR2 FQNNGV. CDR3 residues: CASRASSGTEQFF. The CDR3 DNA follows: TGTGCCAGCAGAGCTTCTAGCGGGACTGAGCAGTTCTTC.

The chain has TRBV4-1 and TRBJ2-5, with 12 bases aligning to TRBD2. Germline CDR1 is MGHRA and CDR2 is YSYEKL. This CDR3 region has 17 residues. The J segment lost 5 bases and the V segment lost 1 base, leaving 8 bases of the junction unmatched. CDR3 residues: CASSQGRGLAGSETQYF. The DNA of the CDR3 is TGCGCCAGCAGCCAAGGACGCGGACTAGCGGGAAGCGAGACCCAGTACTTC.

The chain couples TRBV2 to TRBJ2-7; 7 positions match TRBD2. Germline trimming cut 2 bases from V and 5 bases from J; bases unmatched to any gene: 12. Germline CDR1 is SNHLY and CDR2 is FYNNEI. The CDR3 runs to 16 residues. The CDR3 sequence: CASSEFLAGTSDEQYF. The CDR3 nucleotides are TGTGCCAGCAGTGAATTTTTGGCGGGAACTAGCGACGAGCAGTACTTC.

V usage is TRBV7-8 and J usage is TRBJ1-2; 9 bases fit TRBD1. The CDR3 is 14 amino acids. The germline gives CDR1 SGHVS, CDR2 FQNEAQ. The trim removed 5 bases at V and 5 bases at J, leaving 6 bases unmatched. The CDR3 reads CASSQDRGQYGYTF. The CDR3 bases are TGTGCCAGCAGCCAGGACAGGGGCCAGTATGGCTACACCTTC.

J is TRBJ1-6 and V is TRBV27; D ambiguous. The CDR3 runs to 16 residues. Germline values: CDR1 MNHEY, CDR2 SMNVEV (reference sequence). V was shortened by 8 bases and J by 0 bases, with 14 bases between the two germline ends. DNA for the CDR3: TGTGCCAGCGGAAGAGGTCGGGGCTCCTATAATTCACCCCTCCACTTT. This codes for CASGRGRGSYNSPLHF.

The CDR3 sequence is CASSSDPPYGTDSNQPQHF. CDR3 nucleotides: TGTGCCAGCAGCTCCGACCCACCTTACGGGACAGATAGCAATCAGCCCCAGCATTTT. V is TRBV7-6 and J is TRBJ1-5; TRBD1 matches at 7 bases. V was pared by 4 bases and J by 0 bases, with 15 bases of the junction left unmatched. CDR3 length: 19 amino acids. Per germline, CDR1 SGHVS and CDR2 FNYEAQ.

The chain carries TRBV14 and TRBJ2-7; a weak D match, TRBD2 (6 bases). CDR3 length: 15 amino acids. The V and J ends lost 4 bases and 4 bases respectively, with 17 bases between them. The germline gives CDR1 SGHDN, CDR2 FVKESK. The CDR3 DNA follows: TGTGCCAGCAGCCGCCCGGGGGTAGGTCCGTACGAGCAGTACTTC. It codes for CASSRPGVGPYEQYF.

The sample holds one count of this clone. The chain recombines TRBV2 with TRBJ2-5, with 10 positions matching TRBD2. CDR3 length: 15 residues. V was clipped by 4 bases and J by 5 bases; unmatched bases: 7. Germline V gene data show CDR1 as SNHLY and CDR2 as FYNNEI. CDR3 residues: CASSGTSGTGETQYF. CDR3 bases: TGTGCCAGCAGTGGAACTAGCGGGACTGGGGAGACCCAGTACTTC.

This rearrangement joins TRBV28 to TRBJ2-2, with 8 bases lining up with TRBD1. V lost 6 bases and J lost 10; bases outside the gene matches: 19. The CDR3 runs to 17 residues. The germline V gene encodes CDR1 MDHEN and CDR2 SYDVKM. The CDR3 loop is CASSPKTTPGGSEELFF. The CDR3 region has the DNA TGTGCCAGCAGCCCCAAAACAACCCCAGGGGGCAGTGAGGAGCTGTTTTTT.

The CDR3 DNA reads as TGTGCCAGCAGCGTAGGACCGGAGAGGAATGAGCAGTTCTTC. This gives the protein CASSVGPERNEQFF. The V gene is TRBV9, the J gene TRBJ2-1; D not resolved. The CDR3 runs 14 residues. Deletions cut 0 bases from V and 7 bases from J, with 11 bases between. Germline assignment: CDR1 SGDLS and CDR2 YYNGEE.

As to this clone: Germline and junction disagree at one end, which may indicate a read error. J is TRBJ2-5 and V is TRBV7-7, with D possibly being TRBD2 (7 bases). Looked up from germline, CDR1 is SSHAT and CDR2 is FNYEAQ (reference sequence). The CDR3 is 15 residues long. Here the CDR3 reads CASSLGGTGGETQYF. The DNA for the CDR3 is TGTGCTAGCAGCTTAGGAGGGACGGGGGGCGAGACCCAGTACTTC.